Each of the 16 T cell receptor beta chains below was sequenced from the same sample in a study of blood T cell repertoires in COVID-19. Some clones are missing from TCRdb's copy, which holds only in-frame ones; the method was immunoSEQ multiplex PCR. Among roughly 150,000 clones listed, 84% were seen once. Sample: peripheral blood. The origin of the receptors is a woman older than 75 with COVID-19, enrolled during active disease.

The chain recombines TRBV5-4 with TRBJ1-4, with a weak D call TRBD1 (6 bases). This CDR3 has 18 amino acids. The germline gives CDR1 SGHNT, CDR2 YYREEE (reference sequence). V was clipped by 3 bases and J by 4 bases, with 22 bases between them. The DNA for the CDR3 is TGTGCCAGCAGCTATCGCCTATACCGACAGGCAGTTAATGAAAAACTGTTTTTT. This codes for CASSYRLYRQAVNEKLFF.

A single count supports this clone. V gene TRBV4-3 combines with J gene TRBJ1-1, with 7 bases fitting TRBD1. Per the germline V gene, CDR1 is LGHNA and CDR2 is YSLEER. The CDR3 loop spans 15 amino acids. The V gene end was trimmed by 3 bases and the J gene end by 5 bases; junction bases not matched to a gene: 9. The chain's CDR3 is CASSHDRQGWTEAFF. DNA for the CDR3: TGCGCCAGCAGCCATGACCGACAGGGTTGGACTGAAGCTTTCTTT.

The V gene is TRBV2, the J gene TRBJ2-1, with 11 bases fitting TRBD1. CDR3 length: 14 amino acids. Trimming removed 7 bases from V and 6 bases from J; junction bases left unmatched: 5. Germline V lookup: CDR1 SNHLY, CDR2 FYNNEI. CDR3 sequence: CASTGTGGFNEQFF. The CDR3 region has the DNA TGTGCCAGCACTGGGACAGGGGGATTCAATGAGCAGTTCTTC. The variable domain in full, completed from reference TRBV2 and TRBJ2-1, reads EPEVTQTPSHQVTQMGQEVILRCVPISNHLYFYWYRQILGQKVEFLVSFYNNEISEKSEIFDDQFSVERPDGSNFTLKIRSTKLEDSAMYFCASTGTGGFNEQFFGPGTRLTVL.

CDR3: CASSQETTSPKNIQYF. The CDR3 DNA reads as TGCGCCAGCAGCCAAGAAACGACTAGCCCCAAAAACATTCAGTACTTC. The chain joins TRBV4-1 to TRBJ2-4; the match to TRBD2 covers 7 bases. Looked up from germline, CDR1 is MGHRA and CDR2 is YSYEKL. Germline trimming cut 0 bases from V and 2 bases from J; bases unmatched to any gene: 4. CDR3 size: 16 residues.

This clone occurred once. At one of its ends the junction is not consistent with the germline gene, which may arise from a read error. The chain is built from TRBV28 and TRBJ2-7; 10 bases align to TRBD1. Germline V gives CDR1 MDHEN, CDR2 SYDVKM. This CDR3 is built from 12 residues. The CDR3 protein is CASSAPWDRGVF. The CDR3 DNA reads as TGTGCCAGCAGTGCGCCGTGGGACAGGGGAGTCTTC.

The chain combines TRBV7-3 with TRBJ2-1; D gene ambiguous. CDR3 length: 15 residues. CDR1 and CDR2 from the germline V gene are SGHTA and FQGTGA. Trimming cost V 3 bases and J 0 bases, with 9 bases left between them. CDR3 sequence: CASSFLKSSYNEQFF. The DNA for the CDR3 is TGTGCCAGCAGCTTCCTTAAGAGCTCCTACAATGAGCAGTTCTTC.

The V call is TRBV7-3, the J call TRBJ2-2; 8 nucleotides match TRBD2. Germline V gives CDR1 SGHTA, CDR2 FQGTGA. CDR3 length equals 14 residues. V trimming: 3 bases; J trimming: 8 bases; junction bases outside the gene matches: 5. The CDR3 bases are TGTGCCAGCAGCTTGACTAGCGAGGGTGGGGAGCTGTTTTTT. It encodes CASSLTSEGGELFF.

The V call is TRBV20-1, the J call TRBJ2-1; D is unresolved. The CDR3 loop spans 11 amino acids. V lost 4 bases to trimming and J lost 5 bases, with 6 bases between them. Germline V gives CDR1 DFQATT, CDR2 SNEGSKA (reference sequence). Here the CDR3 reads CSATVHNEQFF. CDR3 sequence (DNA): TGCAGTGCTACCGTTCACAATGAGCAGTTCTTC.

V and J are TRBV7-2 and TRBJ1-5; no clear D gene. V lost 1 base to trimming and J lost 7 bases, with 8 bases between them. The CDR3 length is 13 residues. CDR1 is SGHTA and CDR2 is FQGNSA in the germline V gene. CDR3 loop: CASSLEAGQPQHF. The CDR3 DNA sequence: TGTGCCAGCAGCTTAGAGGCGGGACAGCCCCAGCATTTT.

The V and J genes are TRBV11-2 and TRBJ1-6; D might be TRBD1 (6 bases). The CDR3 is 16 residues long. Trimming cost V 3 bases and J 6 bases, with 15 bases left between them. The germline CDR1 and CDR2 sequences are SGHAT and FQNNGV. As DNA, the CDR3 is TGTGCCAGCAGCTTGGACGCAGGGGTTCCTAATTCACCCCTCCACTTT. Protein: CASSLDAGVPNSPLHF.

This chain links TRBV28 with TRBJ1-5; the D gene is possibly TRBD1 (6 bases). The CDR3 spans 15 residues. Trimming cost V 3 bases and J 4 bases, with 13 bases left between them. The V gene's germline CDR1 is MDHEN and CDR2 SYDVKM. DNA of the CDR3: TGTGCCAGCAGTTTCATGAGACAGGCGAATCAGCCCCAGCATTTT. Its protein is CASSFMRQANQPQHF. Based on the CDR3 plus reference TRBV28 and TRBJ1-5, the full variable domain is DVKVTQSSRYLVKRTGEKVFLECVQDMDHENMFWYRQDPGLGLRLIYFSYDVKMKEKGDIPEGYSVSREKKERFSLILESASTNQTSMYLCASSFMRQANQPQHFGDGTRLSIL.

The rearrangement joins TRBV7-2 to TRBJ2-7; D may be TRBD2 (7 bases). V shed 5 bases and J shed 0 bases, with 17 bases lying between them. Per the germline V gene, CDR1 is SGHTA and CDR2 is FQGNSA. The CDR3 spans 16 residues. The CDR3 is CASSHALAGASYEQYF. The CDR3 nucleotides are TGTGCCAGCAGCCACGCACTGGCGGGGGCCTCCTACGAGCAGTACTTC.

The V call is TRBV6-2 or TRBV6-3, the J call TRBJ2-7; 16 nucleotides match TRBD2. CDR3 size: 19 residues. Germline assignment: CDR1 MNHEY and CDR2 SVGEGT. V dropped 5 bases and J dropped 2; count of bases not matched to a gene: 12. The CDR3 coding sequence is TGTGCCAGCAGTCCGATCGGGACTAGCGGGAGGGCCGGAACCTACGAGCAGTACTTC. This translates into CASSPIGTSGRAGTYEQYF.

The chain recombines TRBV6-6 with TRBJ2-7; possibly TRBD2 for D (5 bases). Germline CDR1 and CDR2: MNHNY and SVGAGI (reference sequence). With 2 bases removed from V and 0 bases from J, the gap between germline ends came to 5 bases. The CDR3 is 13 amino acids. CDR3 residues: CASSYDYSYEQYF. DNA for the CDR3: TGTGCCAGCAGTTACGACTACTCCTACGAGCAGTACTTC.

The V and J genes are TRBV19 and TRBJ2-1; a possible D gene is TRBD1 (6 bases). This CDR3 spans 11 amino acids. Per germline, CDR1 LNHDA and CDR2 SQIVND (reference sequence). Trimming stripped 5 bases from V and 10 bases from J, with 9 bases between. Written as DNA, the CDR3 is TGTGCCAGTAGTTTCGGACAGGAGCAGTTCTTC. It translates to CASSFGQEQFF.

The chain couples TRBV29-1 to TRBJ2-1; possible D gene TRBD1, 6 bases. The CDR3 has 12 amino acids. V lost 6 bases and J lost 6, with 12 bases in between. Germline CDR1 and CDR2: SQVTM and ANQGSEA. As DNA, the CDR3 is TGCAGCGTCGCCAGGGGTGCCAATGAGCAGTTCTTC. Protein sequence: CSVARGANEQFF.